Shown below are 13 T cell receptor beta chains from a single sample sequenced in a study of T cell repertoires in ileal Crohn's disease. Assay used: immunoSEQ multiplex PCR; TCRdb lists only in-frame clones, some missing. Among 15,000 or so clones listed, 70% to 80% were seen once. The time point was: inflamed ileum from the surgical specimen. Specimen: ileal tissue. All receptors derive from an adult with Crohn's disease.

The chain couples TRBV11-2 to TRBJ1-1; tentatively, D is TRBD1 (6 bases). The CDR3 is 13 residues long. V lost 5 bases to trimming and J lost 7 bases, with 14 bases between them. Germline CDR1 SGHAT, CDR2 FQNNGV. CDR3 in amino acids: CASSRYREGEAFF. CDR3 sequence (DNA): TGTGCCAGCAGCCGATACAGGGAGGGTGAAGCTTTCTTT. The full variable domain, with the rest looked up from reference TRBV11-2 and TRBJ1-1, is EAGVAQSPRYKIIEKRQSVAFWCNPISGHATLYWYQQILGQGPKLLIQFQNNGVVDDSQLPKDRFSAERLKGVDSTLKIQPAKLEDSAVYLCASSRYREGEAFFGQGTRLTVV.

This clone was detected once. This chain connects TRBV7-9 to TRBJ1-2; maybe TRBD1 (6 bases). V gave up 5 bases and J gave up 6 bases, with 10 bases separating them. Germline loops: CDR1 SEHNR, CDR2 FQNEAQ (reference sequence). The CDR3 spans 12 residues. CDR3 DNA sequence: TGTGCCAGCAGCGCAAACAGGGATGGCTACACCTTC. Translated: CASSANRDGYTF. The full variable domain, with the rest looked up from reference TRBV7-9 and TRBJ1-2, is DTGVSQNPRHKITKRGQNVTFRCDPISEHNRLYWYRQTLGQGPEFLTYFQNEAQLEKSRLLSDRFSAERPKGSFSTLEIQRTEQGDSAMYLCASSANRDGYTFGSGTRLTVV.

The gene calls are TRBV18 and TRBJ2-7; possible D gene TRBD2, 6 bases. This CDR3 is 16 amino acids long. The V gene's germline CDR1 is KGHSH and CDR2 LQKENI. The V end lost 5 bases, the J end lost 2 bases, and 19 bases lay between the germline ends. CDR3 region: CASSSREDHNAYEQYF. The CDR3 DNA sequence: TGTGCCAGCTCATCCAGGGAGGATCACAACGCCTACGAGCAGTACTTC.

This clone was detected a few times. The V and J genes are TRBV5-6 and TRBJ1-1, with no clear D. The V and J ends lost 1 base and 4 bases respectively, with 11 bases between them. This CDR3 is 14 amino acids long. Germline-derived CDR1 and CDR2 are SGHDT and YYEEEE. Here the CDR3 reads CASSLLGVSTEAFF. CDR3 DNA sequence: TGTGCCAGCAGCTTGTTGGGTGTGAGCACTGAAGCTTTCTTT.

The chain is built from TRBV30 and TRBJ2-7; 9 nucleotides match TRBD1. The CDR3 has 12 residues. With 3 bases clipped from V and 4 bases from J, the junction kept 1 base outside the gene matches. The germline CDR1 and CDR2 sequences are GTSNPN and SVGIG (reference sequence). The CDR3 loop is CAWRGTGYEQYF. CDR3 coding DNA: TGTGCCTGGAGGGGGACAGGGTACGAGCAGTACTTC.

This clone was recorded only once. The gene calls are TRBV11-2 and TRBJ2-7; D perhaps matches TRBD2 (6 bases). The ends were cut back, 0 bases at V and 2 bases at J, with 20 bases in the middle. The V gene's germline CDR1 is SGHAT and CDR2 FQNNGV. The CDR3 consists of 18 residues. CDR3 DNA: TGTGCCAGCAGCTTAGATCGATTTAACGGGGGTTGGACCTACGAGCAGTACTTC. Protein product: CASSLDRFNGGWTYEQYF.

The chain employs TRBV10-2 and TRBJ2-1; weak D call: TRBD1 (6 bases). The V end was cut by 0 bases, the J end by 10 bases, with 16 bases between. Germline CDR1 and CDR2: WSHSY and SAAADI. This CDR3 contains 15 residues. The CDR3 coding sequence is TGCGCCAGCAGTGAGTCGGGGACACCCCAAGGGGAGCAGTTCTTC. It specifies CASSESGTPQGEQFF.

V is TRBV27 and J is TRBJ1-1; 9 bases agree with TRBD1. The J segment lost 1 base and the V segment lost 2 bases, leaving 17 bases of the junction unmatched. The CDR3 is made up of 20 amino acids. Germline-derived CDR1 and CDR2 are MNHEY and SMNVEV (reference sequence). The CDR3 loop reads CASSLNPGTGFYGANTEAFF. The CDR3 DNA reads as TGTGCCAGCAGTTTAAATCCCGGGACAGGGTTTTACGGGGCGAACACTGAAGCTTTCTTT.

This chain joins TRBV2 and TRBJ1-3, with D hard to call. Between the trimmed V and J ends, which lost 5 bases and 4 bases, there was a span of 9 bases. The CDR3 spans 13 residues. Germline V lookup: CDR1 SNHLY, CDR2 FYNNEI. CDR3 residues: CASSLYGGNTIYF. CDR3 DNA sequence: TGTGCCAGCAGTCTGTATGGAGGAAACACCATATATTTT.

This clone was observed once. The chain recombines TRBV9 with TRBJ2-2, with 7 bases aligning to TRBD1. The germline gives CDR1 SGDLS, CDR2 YYNGEE. The CDR3 sequence is 15 residues long. V dropped 4 bases and J dropped 3; count of bases not matched to a gene: 6. The CDR3 nucleotides read TGTGCCAGCAGCCAAACACAGGGGTACACCGGGGAGCTGTTTTTT. Its translation is CASSQTQGYTGELFF.

The chain employs TRBV11-2 and TRBJ1-4; 8 bases fit TRBD1. The germline gives CDR1 SGHAT, CDR2 FQNNGV. This CDR3 comprises 14 residues. V trimming: 5 bases; J trimming: 5 bases; junction bases outside the gene matches: 4. This chain's CDR3 is CASSRTGFNEKLFF. CDR3 DNA: TGTGCCAGCAGCCGGACAGGGTTCAATGAAAAACTGTTTTTT. The entire variable domain, with the rest obtained from reference TRBV11-2 and TRBJ1-4, is as follows: EAGVAQSPRYKIIEKRQSVAFWCNPISGHATLYWYQQILGQGPKLLIQFQNNGVVDDSQLPKDRFSAERLKGVDSTLKIQPAKLEDSAVYLCASSRTGFNEKLFFGSGTQLSVL.

V and J are TRBV5-1 and TRBJ2-1; 8 positions match TRBD1. The CDR3 covers 15 residues. The V gene end was trimmed by 4 bases and the J gene end by 7 bases; junction bases not matched to a gene: 10. Per germline, CDR1 SGHRS and CDR2 YFSETQ. The CDR3 DNA sequence: TGCGCCAGCAGCCGCCGACAGGGGACCGCTAATGAGCAGTTCTTC. Amino acid sequence: CASSRRQGTANEQFF.

The CDR3 region is CATSIPFPGQINSPLHF. The DNA of the CDR3 is TGTGCCACCAGCATCCCCTTTCCGGGACAGATTAATTCACCCCTCCACTTT. The chain employs TRBV15 and TRBJ1-6; 7 nucleotides align to TRBD1. In germline, CDR1 is LNHNV, CDR2 YYDKDF (reference sequence). The CDR3 consists of 17 residues. With 4 bases clipped from V and 6 bases from J, the junction kept 12 bases outside the gene matches.